Shown below are 8 T cell receptor beta chains from a single sample sequenced in a study of CD8+CD57+ T cells in acquired aplastic anemia. TCR beta VDJ combinations and CDR3 sequences were profiled from genomic DNA. TCRdb recomputed calls from the reads with MiXCR, one row per CDR3 protein. The sample carries hundreds of thousands of distinct CDR3 sequences, around 82% recorded once. Patients who underwent sequencing had shown CD8+CD57+ cell expansion by flow cytometry. Sequenced sample: sorted CD4+, CD8+, or CD8+CD57+ T cells (not recorded which) from PBMCs. All receptors come from a human donor with aplastic anemia.

This sequence joins TRBV29-1 and TRBJ1-2; 7 nucleotides agree with TRBD1. This CDR3 comprises 14 residues. V was pared by 3 bases and J by 5 bases, with 9 bases of the junction left unmatched. CDR1 is SQVTM, CDR2 ANQGSEA, per germline. CDR3 residues: CSVDRTGEGYGYTF. The CDR3 DNA sequence: TGCAGCGTTGATCGTACAGGGGAAGGGTATGGCTACACCTTC.

The chain employs TRBV7-8 and TRBJ2-3; tentatively, D is TRBD1 or TRBD2 (6 bases each). CDR1 is SGHVS, CDR2 FQNEAQ, per germline. Trimming removed 8 bases from V and 14 bases from J, with 23 bases in between. CDR3 length equals 13 residues. CDR3 residues: CASGDGGAATTYF. The DNA of the CDR3 is TGTGCCAGCGGGGACGGGGGCGCAGCTACGACGTATTTT.

The rearrangement joins TRBV9 to TRBJ2-5; the match to TRBD1 covers 11 bases. The CDR3 loop spans 16 amino acids. The J segment lost 5 bases and the V segment lost 2 bases, leaving 8 bases of the junction unmatched. CDR1 and CDR2 (germline): SGDLS, YYNGEE. CDR3 nucleotides: TGTGCCAGCAGCGTTCTTTGGACAGGGGGCCTTGAGACCCAGTACTTC. Residues: CASSVLWTGGLETQYF.

As regards this clonotype: At one of its ends the junction is not consistent with the germline gene, which may arise from a read error. This chain links TRBV7-3 with TRBJ2-3; TRBD2 aligns across 9 bases. CDR1 SGHTA and CDR2 FQGTGA come from the germline V gene. The CDR3 has 14 residues. The CDR3, as DNA: TGTGCCAGCAGCTTAGCGGGAGGGCGCGGCACGGATACGTTT. It specifies CASSLAGGRGTDTF.

Comment on this clonotype: The germline gene is not matched at one end of the junction; a read error may be the cause. This sequence joins TRBV20-1 and TRBJ1-5; D remains unclear. Germline CDR1 is DFQATT and CDR2 is SNEGSKA (reference sequence). The CDR3 covers 15 residues. The CDR3 bases are TGCAGTGCTGGAGACTCCCGCGGTCGCAATCAGCCCCAGCATTTT. Amino acid sequence: CSAGDSRGRNQPQHF.

The V gene is TRBV2, the J gene TRBJ1-2; the D gene is possibly TRBD1 (5 bases). Germline CDR1 and CDR2: SNHLY and FYNNEI. Trimming took 8 bases from V and 5 from J, leaving 12 bases between them. There are 12 residues in the CDR3. CDR3 nucleotides: TGTGCCAGCCTCCAGGGCAGGTATGGCTACACCTTC. Protein product: CASLQGRYGYTF.

The chain employs TRBV14 and TRBJ1-1, with 10 nucleotides matching TRBD1. V gave up 5 bases and J gave up 4 bases; unmatched junction bases: 10. Per the germline V gene, CDR1 is SGHDN and CDR2 is FVKESK. CDR3 length: 16 residues. CDR3 nucleotides: TGTGCCAGCAGCGATACCGGGACAGGGGTCGGCACTGAAGCTTTCTTT. It codes for CASSDTGTGVGTEAFF.

This clonotype was observed a single time. At one of its ends the junction is not consistent with the germline gene, which may arise from a read error. The chain uses TRBV11-3 and TRBJ1-5; D not resolved. From germline, CDR1 is SGHNT and CDR2 YENEEA. This CDR3 comprises 15 residues. The CDR3 protein is CASSLGLGGNQPQHF. The CDR3 coding sequence is TGCGCCAGCAGCTTAGGTCTGGGAGGCAATCAGCCCCAGCATTTT.